Listed below are T cell receptor beta chains from one sample, sequenced in a study of T cell responses to AZD1222 COVID-19 vaccine. The table came from immunoSEQ multiplex PCR; TCRdb's copy has only in-frame clones and leaves some out. The data contain approximately 100,000 clones, approximately 88% of them seen just once; the ten biggest clones take up 3.7%. Here the sequenced sample was peripheral blood, taken on day 0 of AZD1222 vaccination. These receptors came from an adult in good health. Each CDR3 is given without its conserved first and last residue.

j_gene: TRBJ1-4
v_gene: TRBV24-1
CDR3aa: ATSDSTQGATNEKLF

j_gene: TRBJ1-2
v_gene: TRBV29-1
CDR3aa: SVESGTVHGYT

j_gene: TRBJ2-1
v_gene: TRBV5-5
CDR3aa: ASSLRGVDNEQF

j_gene: TRBJ1-2
v_gene: TRBV30
CDR3aa: AWSAAFYGYT

j_gene: TRBJ1-4
v_gene: TRBV7-6
CDR3aa: ASSVGAGNSRTNEKLF

j_gene: TRBJ1-1
v_gene: TRBV7-9
CDR3aa: ASSWETGGASEAF

j_gene: TRBJ1-1
v_gene: TRBV4-2
CDR3aa: ASSPPDLNTEAF

j_gene: TRBJ1-6
v_gene: TRBV5-8
CDR3aa: ASSPRILSPLH

j_gene: TRBJ2-2
v_gene: TRBV15
CDR3aa: ATSPRTSRRELF

j_gene: TRBJ1-2
v_gene: TRBV29-1
CDR3aa: SVALQVNYGYT

j_gene: TRBJ1-2
v_gene: TRBV10-3
CDR3aa: AIRALTEIYGYT

j_gene: TRBJ1-1
v_gene: TRBV28
CDR3aa: ASSWAGEAF

j_gene: TRBJ2-3
v_gene: TRBV18
CDR3aa: ASSSRDRGTDTQY

j_gene: TRBJ1-6
v_gene: TRBV14
CDR3aa: ASSQIRTQNSPLH

j_gene: TRBJ1-2
v_gene: TRBV6-4
CDR3aa: ASRPTGQSYGYT

j_gene: TRBJ2-3
v_gene: TRBV19
CDR3aa: ASSTEPTDTQY

j_gene: TRBJ1-4
v_gene: TRBV7-8
CDR3aa: ASSDRGWQKLF

j_gene: TRBJ2-5
v_gene: TRBV5-1
CDR3aa: ASSFNPTTEETQY

j_gene: TRBJ2-7
v_gene: TRBV6-2/TRBV6-3
CDR3aa: ASSPRDGGTSYEQY

j_gene: TRBJ1-2
v_gene: TRBV7-2
CDR3aa: ASSIILQGPYGYT

j_gene: TRBJ2-5
v_gene: TRBV4-2
CDR3aa: ASSLADKETQY

j_gene: TRBJ2-1
v_gene: TRBV4-2
CDR3aa: ASSQGGVEQF

j_gene: TRBJ1-2
v_gene: TRBV19
CDR3aa: ASSKGYGYT

j_gene: TRBJ1-5
v_gene: TRBV2
CDR3aa: ASSPGSNQPQH

j_gene: TRBJ1-1
v_gene: TRBV7-9
CDR3aa: ASSTRDNTEAF

j_gene: TRBJ1-1
v_gene: TRBV6-5
CDR3aa: ASSYSSRGDTEAF

j_gene: TRBJ1-3
v_gene: TRBV5-5
CDR3aa: ASSGTGEGTIY

j_gene: TRBJ1-2
v_gene: TRBV28
CDR3aa: ASSSLDRACT

j_gene: TRBJ2-3
v_gene: TRBV10-2
CDR3aa: ASSRTSGGTDTQY

j_gene: TRBJ2-3
v_gene: TRBV24-1
CDR3aa: ATSDPQRGTDTQY

j_gene: TRBJ2-1
v_gene: TRBV15
CDR3aa: ATSSTLQGWSEQF

j_gene: TRBJ1-6
v_gene: TRBV30
CDR3aa: AWSPGTGNSPLH

j_gene: TRBJ1-2
v_gene: TRBV29-1
CDR3aa: SVSENYGYT

j_gene: TRBJ1-4
v_gene: TRBV3-1/TRBV3-2
CDR3aa: ASSQDLGGREKLF

j_gene: TRBJ2-1
v_gene: TRBV6-5
CDR3aa: ASSRLADPPHEQF

j_gene: TRBJ1-6
v_gene: TRBV4-1
CDR3aa: ASSQVTGQLDNSPLH

j_gene: TRBJ1-1
v_gene: TRBV4-3
CDR3aa: APRPGGWVRNTEAF

j_gene: TRBJ1-1
v_gene: TRBV10-1
CDR3aa: ASSESGNTEAF

j_gene: TRBJ1-6
v_gene: TRBV9
CDR3aa: ASSVARGGANNSPLH

j_gene: TRBJ2-7
v_gene: TRBV7-9
CDR3aa: ASSPGGGQLTD